This T cell receptor beta chain emerged from a study of T cell responses to AZD1222 COVID-19 vaccine. Study-wide results and caveats: Repertoires were sampled only after the peak T cell response.

Generated by immunoSEQ multiplex PCR, the TCRdb table keeps only in-frame clones and is missing some. The sample lists 100,000 to 150,000 clones, roughly 90% seen once, with approximately 1.5% in the top ten. CDR1 and CDR2 (germline): MRHNA, SNTAGT. The trim removed 6 bases at V and 7 bases at J, leaving 7 bases unmatched. The CDR3 covers 14 residues. This clone has a handful of counts. Its antigen remains unidentified. The input for sequencing was peripheral blood, taken on day 0 of AZD1222 vaccination. The source of this sequence is an adult in good health. This sequence joins TRBV6-4 and TRBJ2-1; 9 positions agree with TRBD2. The CDR3 bases are TGTGCCAGCAGCTTAGCGGGAGAGACGAATGAGCAGTTCTTC. Encoded protein: CASSLAGETNEQFF.